Listed below are T cell receptor beta chains from one sample, sequenced in a study of cytomegalovirus exposure and HLA in healthy donors. Generated by immunoSEQ multiplex PCR, the TCRdb table keeps only in-frame clones and is missing some. The data show about 120,000 clones, with over 8.5% seen just once and about 6% held by the top ten. Sequencing was done on a sample of PBMCs. These receptors were collected from a middle-aged woman in good health and CMV-seropositive. Both conserved end residues are part of each CDR3. The D gene is left open where the match is weak. Only some rows state a clone size, as once, few, many or a class for expanded clones.

>TRBJ1-3|NA|TRBV5-1|medium-sized
TGCGCCAGCAGCTTGGCCGGACAGCGGAACACCATATATTTT
CASSLAGQRNTIYF
>TRBJ2-7|NA|TRBV5-1|NA
TGCGCCAGCAGCCTCGGACTACAGGGGGGGGAGCAGTACTTC
CASSLGLQGGEQYF
>TRBJ2-5|NA|TRBV2|NA
TGTGCCAGCAGTGAAGGTCGAGAGACCCAGTACTTC
CASSEGRETQYF
>TRBJ1-1|NA|TRBV11-2|few
TGTGCCAGCAGCTTGACAGTTAACACTGAAGCTTTCTTT
CASSLTVNTEAFF
>TRBJ1-1|NA|TRBV4-2|many
TGTGCCAGCAGCCAAGAAGGCACGGGTGGAGAAGCTTTCTTT
CASSQEGTGGEAFF
>TRBJ1-1|TRBD1|TRBV2|NA
TGTGCCAGCAGTGAATACAGGGGTGGGACCACTGAAGCTTTCTTT
CASSEYRGGTTEAFF
>TRBJ2-5|TRBD2|TRBV27|NA
TGTGCCAGCAGTCCTAGCGGGGCGTACCAAGAGACCCAGTACTTC
CASSPSGAYQETQYF
>TRBJ2-7|TRBD1|TRBV5-4|few
TGTGCCAGCAGCGGGGCCGGTAGGGGACAGGGGAGCGGACGCTACGAGCAGTACTTC
CASSGAGRGQGSGRYEQYF
>TRBJ1-2|NA|TRBV7-8|few
TGTGCCAGCAGCCCAGACAGAGACTATGGCTACACCTTC
CASSPDRDYGYTF
>TRBJ2-7|NA|TRBV6-5|once
TGTGCCAGCATTAATACCGGGACACGCTCCTACGAGCAGTACTTC
CASINTGTRSYEQYF
>TRBJ2-7|TRBD1|TRBV7-6|NA
TGTGCCAGCAGCTTAGGTTTCCGGGACAGGGTCGGCAAGCAGTACTTC
CASSLGFRDRVGKQYF
>TRBJ2-7|TRBD1|TRBV15|few
TGTGCCACCAGCAGCACAGGGGACTACGAGCAGTACTTC
CATSSTGDYEQYF
>TRBJ2-1|NA|TRBV7-9|NA
TGTGCCAGCAGCTTAAGGGGGTGGAGGGAGCAGTTCTTC
CASSLRGWREQFF
>TRBJ2-1|NA|TRBV19|NA
TGTGCCAGTAGTATAGAATCAGGGGACGGTTTCAATGAGCAGTTCTTC
CASSIESGDGFNEQFF
>TRBJ1-1|NA|TRBV5-1|NA
TGCGCCAGCAGCTTGTCTTATAGAAACACTGAAGCTTTCTTT
CASSLSYRNTEAFF
>TRBJ1-2|TRBD1|TRBV6-4|few
TGTGCCAGCAACCCGGGACAGGGCCTCTATGGCTACACCTTC
CASNPGQGLYGYTF
>TRBJ2-3|TRBD1|TRBV15|few
TGTGCCACCTCGGGACAGGGACATACAAGCACAGATACGCAGTATTTT
CATSGQGHTSTDTQYF
>TRBJ1-4|TRBD1|TRBV9|NA
TGTGCCAGCAGCGTAGGAGACAGGGGTGGCGAAAAACTGTTTTTT
CASSVGDRGGEKLFF
>TRBJ1-1|NA|TRBV11-2|few
TGTGCCAGCAGCTTAGGACGGAGGGAGAACACTGAAGCTTTCTTT
CASSLGRRENTEAFF
>TRBJ1-2|NA|TRBV19|NA
TGTGCCAGTAGTCCCAGGGCCACTCGCCTAACTTCTAACTATGGCTACACCTTC
CASSPRATRLTSNYGYTF
>TRBJ1-1|NA|TRBV13|NA
TGTGCCAGCAGCTTAGCCGACAAGAACACTGAAGCTTTCTTT
CASSLADKNTEAFF
>TRBJ1-2|TRBD1|TRBV19|few
TGTGCCAGTCGGACAGGGGAAACGGGCTACACCTTC
CASRTGETGYTF
>TRBJ2-1|TRBD2|TRBV11-2|NA
TGTGCCAGCAGCCCAATAGCGGGGGGGCCCTACAATGAGCAGTTCTTC
CASSPIAGGPYNEQFF
>TRBJ1-1|TRBD1|TRBV30|NA
TGTGCCCTGATACAGGGGACCGGGGCGGCGAACACTGAAGCTTTCTTT
CALIQGTGAANTEAFF
>TRBJ2-5|NA|TRBV7-9|few
TGTGCCAGCAGCTTGCCGGTAGGGGGTAAGACCCAGTACTTC
CASSLPVGGKTQYF
>TRBJ1-2|TRBD1|TRBV19|few
TGTGCCAGTAGGTCACAGGGGGCGGGAAACTATGGCTACACCTTC
CASRSQGAGNYGYTF
>TRBJ1-6|NA|TRBV7-3|few
TGTGCCAGCAGCTTAAGGCAGTCCAATTCACCCCTCCACTTT
CASSLRQSNSPLHF
>TRBJ2-1|TRBD2|TRBV18|few
TGTGCCAGCTCACCTTTAGGGACTAGCGGGGCCTATGAGCAGTTCTTC
CASSPLGTSGAYEQFF
>TRBJ1-2|NA|TRBV30|NA
TGTGCCTGGATTCTCCAGGGAGGTGGTAATGGCTACACCTTC
CAWILQGGGNGYTF
>TRBJ2-2|NA|TRBV6-4|few
TGTGCCAGCAGTGCTTACGAGGGTGTCTCTGGGGAGCTGTTTTTT
CASSAYEGVSGELFF
>TRBJ2-1|TRBD2|TRBV7-2|NA
TGTGCCAGCAGCTTAGCTAGCGGGGCCTACAATGAGCAGTTCTTC
CASSLASGAYNEQFF
>TRBJ1-1|NA|TRBV9|NA
TGTGCCAGCAGCGTCGCGGCAGGGCCCATGAACACTGAAGCTTTCTTT
CASSVAAGPMNTEAFF
>TRBJ1-2|NA|TRBV28|NA
TGTGCCAGCAGTTATCCGACAGGCGCGAACTATGGCTACACCTTC
CASSYPTGANYGYTF
>TRBJ2-5|TRBD1|TRBV28|few
TGTGCCAGCAGTGGGCCCCGGACAGGGACGGGGGAGACCCAGTACTTC
CASSGPRTGTGETQYF
>TRBJ2-7|TRBD1|TRBV6-5|NA
TGTGCCAGCAGAACCAAGAGGGGGCTCTACGAGCAGTACTTC
CASRTKRGLYEQYF
>TRBJ1-5|NA|TRBV19|few
TGTGCCAGTAGTATATGGACTGTTAGCAATCAGCCCCAGCATTTT
CASSIWTVSNQPQHF
>TRBJ1-4|NA|TRBV19|few
TGTGCCAGTAGTATTCGGGAAAAACTGTTTTTT
CASSIREKLFF
>TRBJ2-5|NA|TRBV4-2|NA
TGTGCCAGCAGCCTTTCGGGACTGGCCGATCAAGAGACCCAGTACTTC
CASSLSGLADQETQYF
>TRBJ1-6|NA|TRBV25-1|NA
TGTGCCAGCACGGGCAGGGCGGATTCACCCCTCCACTTT
CASTGRADSPLHF
>TRBJ2-7|NA|TRBV27|NA
TGTGCCAGCACCCCCGAGGGAGGAGATATTCGGCAATACGAGCAGTACTTC
CASTPEGGDIRQYEQYF
>TRBJ1-2|NA|TRBV4-1|NA
TGCGCCAGCAGCCAAGGAAAAGCCAGGGGACGATTGGGCTACACCTTC
CASSQGKARGRLGYTF
>TRBJ1-1|NA|TRBV5-1|few
TGCGCCAGCAGCTTGGGTTCAGGCAGGAACACTGAAGCTTTCTTT
CASSLGSGRNTEAFF
>TRBJ1-5|TRBD1|TRBV6-1|few
TGTGCCAGCAGTGAAATTGCTACGACAGGGAATAGCAATCAGCCCCAGCATTTT
CASSEIATTGNSNQPQHF
>TRBJ2-7|NA|TRBV6-1|NA
TGTGCCAGCAAGCCGGCGGGAAGCTACGAGCAGTACTTC
CASKPAGSYEQYF
>TRBJ2-1|NA|TRBV7-6|NA
TGTGCCAGCAGCTTAGGAGGCTCTGCGGGTGAGCAGTTCTTC
CASSLGGSAGEQFF
>TRBJ1-2|TRBD1|TRBV9|few
TGTGCCAGCAGCCCAGGGACAGGGGGCGCGCCCGGCTACACCTTC
CASSPGTGGAPGYTF
>TRBJ2-7|NA|TRBV7-9|few
TGTGCCAGCAGCTCCCCGACATCCCACGTAGACTACGAGCAGTACTTC
CASSSPTSHVDYEQYF
>TRBJ1-2|TRBD1|TRBV7-3|NA
TGTGCCAGCAGCTCCCAGGGACAGGGGGCGCGCGGCTACACCTTC
CASSSQGQGARGYTF
>TRBJ1-1|NA|TRBV18|NA
TGTGCCAGCTCACCGGGGGGGTTCCGGGCTTTCTTT
CASSPGGFRAFF
>TRBJ2-7|NA|TRBV27|NA
TGTGCCAGCAGTCCCTACGTCGGGGTTGTTTCCTACGAGCAGTACTTC
CASSPYVGVVSYEQYF
>TRBJ1-1|NA|TRBV19|few
TGTGCCAGTAGTATAGATAGGTGGAGAGGAGCTTTCTTT
CASSIDRWRGAFF
>TRBJ2-7|TRBD2|TRBV11-2|NA
TGTGCCAGCAGGCCGGGGGGGCGGGGCTACGAGCAGTACTTC
CASRPGGRGYEQYF
>TRBJ2-7|TRBD1|TRBV5-1|NA
TGCGCCAGCAGCTTGGAGTCAGGGGGAATTGACGAGCAGTACTTC
CASSLESGGIDEQYF
>TRBJ2-2|TRBD2|TRBV30|few
TGTGCCTGGAGTGTTGGACTAGCGGGGGGGGCGAACACCGGGGAGCTGTTTTTT
CAWSVGLAGGANTGELFF
>TRBJ2-1|TRBD2|TRBV7-8|NA
TGTGCCAGCAGCTTAAGATTAGCGGGGAGGCAGAGCTCCTACAATGAGCAGTTCTTC
CASSLRLAGRQSSYNEQFF